These 29 T cell receptor beta chains originate from one sample sequenced in a study of T cell changes during pregnancy in multiple sclerosis (dated by TCRdb to the late 2010s). Library generation was performed with the immunoSEQ multiplex PCR assay. TCRdb holds this immuneACCESS table with in-frame rearrangements only. Some clones are missing; in checked studies, unresolved V genes explain under half, and the rest has no known cause. This sample holds about 44,000 clones; around 90% were observed only once. Approximately 0.6% of the sample is in the top ten clones. Source: CD4+ T cells from peripheral blood mononuclear cells, taken in the first trimester of pregnancy. The receptors derive from a female donor with multiple sclerosis, enrolled in a pregnancy study.

The chain joins TRBV5-1 to TRBJ2-2; D perhaps matches TRBD1 (6 bases). V was pared by 4 bases and J by 0 bases, with 13 bases between. CDR1 is SGHRS, CDR2 YFSETQ, per germline. The CDR3 runs 16 residues. This CDR3 reads CASSHSGTTNTGELFF. CDR3 DNA: TGCGCCAGCAGCCACTCAGGGACAACGAACACCGGGGAGCTGTTTTTT.

The chain joins TRBV27 to TRBJ1-3; D gene unclear. The CDR3 extends over 17 amino acids. Germline CDR1 MNHEY, CDR2 SMNVEV (reference sequence). With 0 bases removed from V and 1 base from J, the gap between germline ends came to 13 bases. The DNA for the CDR3 is TGTGCCAGCAGTTTATCCCCTCTGAGAGGGTCTGGAAACACCATATATTTT. Protein sequence: CASSLSPLRGSGNTIYF.

In its sample, this clone was seen once. This sequence joins TRBV7-9 and TRBJ1-1; D possibly corresponds to TRBD1 (6 bases). The CDR3 runs to 15 residues. Between the trimmed V and J ends, which lost 2 bases and 1 base, there was a span of 11 bases. Germline V gene sequence: CDR1 SEHNR, CDR2 FQNEAQ (reference sequence). CDR3: CASSLPRTENTEAFF. The CDR3 nucleotides are TGTGCCAGCAGCTTACCACGGACAGAGAACACTGAAGCTTTCTTT. Variable domain in full (rest from reference TRBV7-9 and TRBJ1-1): DTGVSQNPRHKITKRGQNVTFRCDPISEHNRLYWYRQTLGQGPEFLTYFQNEAQLEKSRLLSDRFSAERPKGSFSTLEIQRTEQGDSAMYLCASSLPRTENTEAFFGQGTRLTVV.

J is TRBJ1-5 and V is TRBV28; possible D gene TRBD1, 6 bases. Trimming took 10 bases from V and 7 from J, leaving 11 bases between them. Germline V CDR1 and CDR2: MDHEN, SYDVKM. The CDR3 spans 11 residues. CDR3 DNA sequence: TGTGCCACCCTGAGGGGGCAGCCCCAGCATTTT. Protein sequence: CATLRGQPQHF.

This clone was observed once. The chain recombines TRBV6-1 with TRBJ1-1; D is possibly TRBD1 (6 bases). V gave up 6 bases and J gave up 5 bases, with 13 bases separating them. Per the germline V gene, CDR1 is MNHNS and CDR2 is SASEGT. The CDR3 is 13 amino acids. The CDR3 reads CASSTGTFTEAFF. CDR3 nucleotide sequence: TGTGCCAGCAGCACCGGGACATTTACTGAAGCTTTCTTT.

The V and J genes are TRBV19 and TRBJ2-1; the D gene is possibly TRBD2 (6 bases). Germline values: CDR1 LNHDA, CDR2 SQIVND (reference sequence). Between the trimmed V and J ends, which lost 7 bases and 4 bases, there was a span of 17 bases. This CDR3 contains 15 residues. CDR3 DNA sequence: TGTGCCAGTACCCTCTCGGGACTCCGGTACAATGAGCAGTTCTTC. Its protein product is CASTLSGLRYNEQFF.

The rearrangement uses TRBV30 and TRBJ2-2; the D gene is possibly TRBD1 (5 bases). Germline loops: CDR1 GTSNPN, CDR2 SVGIG (reference sequence). The CDR3 contains 12 residues. Trimming removed 6 bases at V and 3 bases at J, with 8 bases between. The CDR3 is CACYRHTGELFF. As DNA, the CDR3 is TGTGCCTGCTACAGGCACACCGGGGAGCTGTTTTTT.

J is TRBJ1-1 and V is TRBV5-1, with D perhaps matching TRBD1 (6 bases). V gave up 1 base and J gave up 3 bases, with 10 bases separating them. CDR1 and CDR2 from the germline V gene are SGHRS and YFSETQ. This CDR3 region has 14 residues. This chain's CDR3 is CASSLTGTHTEAFF. The DNA for the CDR3 is TGCGCCAGCAGCTTGACCGGGACACACACTGAAGCTTTCTTT.

This sequence joins TRBV9 and TRBJ2-3; D call uncertain. Germline CDR1 reads SGDLS; CDR2 reads YYNGEE. This CDR3 comprises 12 residues. V lost 0 bases and J 6 bases, leaving 5 bases between the germline ends. For the CDR3, the DNA is TGTGCCAGCAGCGTAGGGCTGGATACGCAGTATTTT. Its protein is CASSVGLDTQYF.

This chain connects TRBV19 to TRBJ1-2, with D possibly matching TRBD1 (5 bases). Germline CDR1 and CDR2: LNHDA and SQIVND (reference sequence). V was cut by 7 bases and J by 4 bases, with 16 bases left in between. This CDR3 comprises 14 residues. The CDR3 DNA is TGTGCCAGTACAAATCGGGGGGAAAGCTATGGCTACACCTTC. This sequence encodes CASTNRGESYGYTF. The entire variable domain, with the rest obtained from reference TRBV19 and TRBJ1-2, is as follows: DGGITQSPKYLFRKEGQNVTLSCEQNLNHDAMYWYRQDPGQGLRLIYYSQIVNDFQKGDIAEGYSVSREKKESFPLTVTSAQKNPTAFYLCASTNRGESYGYTFGSGTRLTVV.

The CDR3 DNA reads as TGTGCCAGCAGTCGAGGACAGGGCTTCACAGATACGCAGTATTTT. It specifies CASSRGQGFTDTQYF. The rearrangement joins TRBV27 to TRBJ2-3; 8 bases are shared with TRBD1. This CDR3 has 15 residues. Trimming removed 5 bases from V and 2 bases from J; junction bases left unmatched: 6. Germline V CDR1 and CDR2: MNHEY, SMNVEV (reference sequence).

This clone was found a few times. This rearrangement joins TRBV7-9 to TRBJ1-3, with a tentative D call TRBD1 (6 bases). This CDR3 is built from 13 residues. Germline values: CDR1 SEHNR, CDR2 FQNEAQ (reference sequence). Trimming cost V 6 bases and J 3 bases, with 9 bases left between them. The CDR3 reads CASRPDSGNTIYF. The CDR3 DNA follows: TGTGCCAGCAGGCCGGACAGTGGAAACACCATATATTTT.

This chain uses TRBV7-2 with TRBJ2-5, with 8 bases identical to TRBD1. Germline assignment: CDR1 SGHTA and CDR2 FQGNSA. The CDR3 runs 16 residues. Trimming at V came to 0 bases and at J to 2 bases, leaving 5 bases not matched to a gene. The CDR3 spells CASSLAGQGGQETQYF. DNA of the CDR3: TGTGCCAGCAGCTTAGCCGGACAGGGAGGTCAAGAGACCCAGTACTTC.

The chain has TRBV5-4 and TRBJ1-5, with 9 nucleotides matching TRBD1. The length of the CDR3 is 15 residues. Trimming took 4 bases from V and 3 from J; bases not matched to a gene: 5. Germline CDR1 and CDR2: SGHNT and YYREEE (reference sequence). DNA for the CDR3: TGTGCCAGCAGCCCGGGACAGGGTGACAATCAGCCCCAGCATTTT. It translates to CASSPGQGDNQPQHF.

The chain is built from TRBV7-9 and TRBJ2-2, with 10 bases matching TRBD2. Germline V gene sequence: CDR1 SEHNR, CDR2 FQNEAQ (reference sequence). After removal of 7 bases from V and 6 bases from J, the junction contained 14 bases not matched to a gene. CDR3 length equals 17 residues. The CDR3 loop is CASNLAGDGLGAGELFF. In DNA, the CDR3 is TGTGCCAGCAACCTAGCGGGAGACGGACTAGGCGCCGGGGAGCTGTTTTTT.

The sample holds one count of this clone. The chain carries TRBV30 and TRBJ2-5; 7 bases are shared with TRBD1. The V gene end was trimmed by 5 bases and the J gene end by 6 bases; junction bases not matched to a gene: 9. CDR1 and CDR2 from the germline V gene are GTSNPN and SVGIG (reference sequence). The CDR3 is made up of 13 amino acids. CDR3 loop: CAWGGQWAQTQYF. In DNA form, the CDR3 reads TGTGCCTGGGGGGGACAGTGGGCACAGACCCAGTACTTC.

This chain links TRBV7-2 with TRBJ1-2; D is undetermined. In germline, CDR1 is SGHTA, CDR2 FQGNSA. Trimming shortened V by 1 base and J by 4 bases, and 7 bases separated the two germline ends. This CDR3 has 13 residues. CDR3 DNA sequence: TGTGCCAGCAGCTTAGACGCGCCCTATGGCTACACCTTC. This encodes CASSLDAPYGYTF.

The chain recombines TRBV6-6 with TRBJ2-3; 10 nucleotides agree with TRBD2. This CDR3 has 16 residues. Losses at the gene ends were 3 bases for V and 3 bases for J; bases not matched to a gene: 6. Germline values: CDR1 MNHNY, CDR2 SVGAGI (reference sequence). The CDR3 loop reads CASSYHGLAATDTQYF. CDR3 sequence (DNA): TGTGCCAGCAGTTATCACGGACTAGCGGCTACAGATACGCAGTATTTT.

The chain couples TRBV4-3 to TRBJ1-4, with 7 bases aligning to TRBD1. The germline V gene encodes CDR1 LGHNA and CDR2 YSLEER. The CDR3 is 16 residues long. Unmatched junction bases numbered 5, after V lost 0 bases and J lost 4 bases. CDR3 amino acids: CASSQDMGQINEKLFF. CDR3 bases: TGCGCCAGCAGCCAAGATATGGGACAGATTAATGAAAAACTGTTTTTT.

This chain connects TRBV19 to TRBJ1-2; maybe TRBD1 (6 bases). The CDR3 covers 14 residues. Per the germline V gene, CDR1 is LNHDA and CDR2 is SQIVND (reference sequence). Trimming left V 6 bases short and J 7 bases short, with 18 bases between. CDR3 DNA sequence: TGTGCCAGTAGCCTCGGGACACTTTTAAGTGGCTACACCTTC. This sequence encodes CASSLGTLLSGYTF. The complete variable domain, with remaining parts taken from reference TRBV19 and TRBJ1-2, reads DGGITQSPKYLFRKEGQNVTLSCEQNLNHDAMYWYRQDPGQGLRLIYYSQIVNDFQKGDIAEGYSVSREKKESFPLTVTSAQKNPTAFYLCASSLGTLLSGYTFGSGTRLTVV.

V gene TRBV6-4 combines with J gene TRBJ2-3; TRBD2 agrees at 9 bases. Per the germline V gene, CDR1 is MRHNA and CDR2 is SNTAGT. The CDR3 totals 16 residues. Losses at the gene ends were 5 bases for V and 1 base for J; bases not matched to a gene: 7. The CDR3 nucleotides are TGTGCCAGCAGTCCCTCGGCGGGGGGGGGCACAGATACGCAGTATTTT. Translation gives CASSPSAGGGTDTQYF.

V usage is TRBV10-3 and J usage is TRBJ2-3, with D perhaps TRBD1 (5 bases). Between the trimmed V and J ends, which lost 6 bases and 0 bases, there was a span of 10 bases. This CDR3 contains 14 residues. The V gene's germline CDR1 is ENHRY and CDR2 SYGVKD. The CDR3 DNA reads TGTGCCATCAGGCCCCCAGGGAGCACAGATACGCAGTATTTT. This codes for CAIRPPGSTDTQYF.

This sequence joins TRBV27 and TRBJ1-1; D may be TRBD1 (5 bases). With 2 bases removed from V and 1 base from J, the gap between germline ends came to 8 bases. Germline V gene sequence: CDR1 MNHEY, CDR2 SMNVEV (reference sequence). The CDR3 has 14 residues. CDR3: CASSLGGTNTEAFF. DNA of the CDR3: TGTGCCAGCAGTTTAGGGGGGACGAACACTGAAGCTTTCTTT.

The chain carries TRBV27 and TRBJ1-1, with D possibly TRBD1 on 5 matching bases. From germline, CDR1 is MNHEY and CDR2 SMNVEV (reference sequence). CDR3 length equals 14 residues. V lost 0 bases, J lost 6 bases, and 11 bases lay in between. The CDR3 nucleotides read TGTGCCAGCAGTTTATCCGTCCTGGGGCCTGAAGCTTTCTTT. Protein sequence: CASSLSVLGPEAFF.

The rearrangement links TRBV5-1 to TRBJ2-7, with a possible D match to TRBD2 (6 bases). This CDR3 comprises 14 residues. V lost 5 bases, J lost 1 base, and 13 bases lay in between. Looked up from germline, CDR1 is SGHRS and CDR2 is YFSETQ. CDR3 region: CASRRDGPSYEQYF. CDR3 bases: TGCGCCAGCAGGCGGGACGGACCTTCCTACGAGCAGTACTTC.

The CDR3 coding sequence is TGTGCCAGCAGTCCTAATGGGGGGAGGCTGGGAGGCTACACCTTC. Translation gives CASSPNGGRLGGYTF. J is TRBJ1-2 and V is TRBV27, with a possible D match to TRBD1 (5 bases). CDR1 is MNHEY, CDR2 SMNVEV, per germline (reference sequence). Trimming left V 5 bases short and J 8 bases short, with 21 bases between. The CDR3 sequence is 15 residues long.

The chain carries TRBV5-5 and TRBJ2-5, with 10 bases identical to TRBD1. This CDR3 region has 15 residues. J was trimmed by 5 bases and V by 4 bases; bases with no gene match: 8. The germline gives CDR1 SGHKS, CDR2 YYEKEE (reference sequence). CDR3 loop: CASSAGTGVRETQYF. The CDR3 DNA follows: TGTGCCAGCAGCGCCGGGACAGGGGTGAGGGAGACCCAGTACTTC. The whole variable domain, remainder taken from reference TRBV5-5 and TRBJ2-5, is DAGVTQSPTHLIKTRGQQVTLRCSPISGHKSVSWYQQVLGQGPQFIFQYYEKEERGRGNFPDRFSARQFPNYSSELNVNALLLGDSALYLCASSAGTGVRETQYFGPGTRLLVL.

The genes are TRBV28 and TRBJ1-4; D gene uncertain. The V gene lost 6 bases and the J gene lost 4 bases, with 12 bases spanning the gap. Germline CDR1 and CDR2: MDHEN and SYDVKM. The CDR3 has 14 residues. The CDR3 here is CASSITGINEKLFF. The CDR3 region has the DNA TGTGCCAGCAGCATCACCGGGATTAATGAAAAACTGTTTTTT.

The chain is built from TRBV28 and TRBJ2-3; 8 bases map to TRBD1. Germline CDR1 is MDHEN and CDR2 is SYDVKM. J was trimmed by 6 bases and V by 6 bases; bases with no gene match: 11. The CDR3 extends over 15 amino acids. The CDR3 sequence: CASRHTGGPQDTQYF. CDR3 DNA: TGTGCCAGCAGGCACACAGGGGGACCGCAGGATACGCAGTATTTT.